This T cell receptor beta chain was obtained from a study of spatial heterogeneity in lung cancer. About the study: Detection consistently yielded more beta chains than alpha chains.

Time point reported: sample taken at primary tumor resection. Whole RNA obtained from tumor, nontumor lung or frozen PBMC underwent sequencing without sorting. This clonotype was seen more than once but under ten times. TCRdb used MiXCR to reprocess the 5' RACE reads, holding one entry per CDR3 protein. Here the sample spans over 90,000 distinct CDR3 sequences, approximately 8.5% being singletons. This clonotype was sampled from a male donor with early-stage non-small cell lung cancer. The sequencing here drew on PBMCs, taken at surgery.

CDR3 residues: CASSLGTGEETQYF. The CDR3 coding sequence is TGTGCCAGCAGCTTAGGGACAGGGGAAGAGACCCAGTACTTC. The chain recombines TRBV5-6 with TRBJ2-5; 10 positions match TRBD1. Germline CDR1 SGHDT, CDR2 YYEEEE. CDR3 length: 14 residues. The V gene end was trimmed by 2 bases and the J gene end by 3 bases; junction bases not matched to a gene: 1.